This TCR beta chain derives from a study of CD8+ T cells in alopecia areata. The study, taken as a whole, reports: Scalp samples also contribute reads from the resident alphabeta T cells found in normal skin.

Regarding this clone: What it recognizes is unknown.

RNA was isolated and reverse transcribed to cDNA, the sequencing template. Repertoires were generated with immunoSEQ multiplex PCR, while TCRdb's copy carries only in-frame clones and drops some. The table includes some 100,000 clones, roughly 60% detected once. As to treatment: oral pan-JAK inhibitor, 5-10 mg twice daily. Researchers took lesional scalp punch biopsies and peripheral blood from people who were alopecia areata patients. The sequence was collected from a human donor with alopecia areata. The input for sequencing was CD8+ T cells sorted from blood, taken at approximately week 56, from a patient treated with tofacitinib.

The CDR3 DNA reads as TGTGCCAGCATGGGTCCACAGGGAACTGGAAACACCATATATTTT. Its translation: CASMGPQGTGNTIYF. V usage is TRBV2 and J usage is TRBJ1-3, with D maybe TRBD1 (6 bases). Trimming removed 7 bases from V and 2 bases from J, with 15 bases in between. The CDR3 loop spans 15 amino acids. The germline CDR1 and CDR2 sequences are SNHLY and FYNNEI. Together with reference TRBV2 and TRBJ1-3, the CDR3 gives the full variable domain: EPEVTQTPSHQVTQMGQEVILRCVPISNHLYFYWYRQILGQKVEFLVSFYNNEISEKSEIFDDQFSVERPDGSNFTLKIRSTKLEDSAMYFCASMGPQGTGNTIYFGEGSWLTVV.